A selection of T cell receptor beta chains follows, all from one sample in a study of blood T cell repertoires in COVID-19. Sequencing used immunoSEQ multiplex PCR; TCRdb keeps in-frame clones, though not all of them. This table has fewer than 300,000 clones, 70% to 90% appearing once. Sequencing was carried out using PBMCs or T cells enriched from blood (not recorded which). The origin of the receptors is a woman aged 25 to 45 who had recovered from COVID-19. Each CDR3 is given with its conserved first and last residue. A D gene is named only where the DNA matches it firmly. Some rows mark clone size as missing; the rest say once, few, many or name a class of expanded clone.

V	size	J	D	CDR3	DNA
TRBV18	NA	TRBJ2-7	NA	CASSPAEGEQYF	TGTGCCAGCTCACCAGCGGAGGGCGAGCAGTACTTC
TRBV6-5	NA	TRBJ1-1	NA	CASSYRGGEAFF	TGTGCCAGCAGTTACCGGGGGGGTGAAGCTTTCTTT
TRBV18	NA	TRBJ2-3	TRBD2	CASSPRTSGTITDTQYF	TGTGCCAGCTCACCCCGGACTAGCGGGACCATCACAGATACGCAGTATTTT
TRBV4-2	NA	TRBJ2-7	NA	CASSQAGTLNSYEQYF	TGTGCCAGCAGCCAAGCCGGGACTCTAAACTCCTACGAGCAGTACTTC
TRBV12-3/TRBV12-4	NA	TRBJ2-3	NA	CASTGLADTQYF	TGTGCCAGCACAGGGCTGGCAGATACGCAGTATTTT
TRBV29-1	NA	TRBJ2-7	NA	CSVESEQNSYEQYF	TGCAGCGTTGAATCCGAACAGAATTCCTACGAGCAGTACTTC
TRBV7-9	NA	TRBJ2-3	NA	CASSLVGGTTDTQYF	TGTGCCAGCAGCTTAGTTGGGGGGACCACAGATACGCAGTATTTT
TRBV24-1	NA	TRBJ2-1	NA	CATSDPLRREIDEQFF	TGTGCCACCAGTGATCCTTTGCGCCGGGAAATCGATGAGCAGTTCTTC
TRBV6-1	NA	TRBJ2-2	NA	CASSELVIDPGYTGELFF	TGTGCCAGCAGTGAATTGGTGATAGATCCCGGGTACACCGGGGAGCTGTTTTTT
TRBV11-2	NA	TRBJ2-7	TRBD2	CASSFTTSGRGNEQYF	TGTGCCAGCAGCTTCACGACTAGCGGGAGGGGTAACGAGCAGTACTTC
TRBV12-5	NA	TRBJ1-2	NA	CASGLVPGRGSNGYTF	TGTGCTAGTGGTTTGGTTCCGGGCAGGGGAAGCAATGGCTACACCTTC
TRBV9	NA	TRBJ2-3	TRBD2	CASSVASGGLAGERDTQYF	TGTGCCAGCAGCGTAGCTTCGGGAGGTCTAGCGGGCGAACGAGATACGCAGTATTTT
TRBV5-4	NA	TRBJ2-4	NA	CASSLLGDIQYF	TGTGCCAGCAGCTTGCTAGGGGACATTCAGTACTTC
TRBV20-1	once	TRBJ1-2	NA	CSAELSGGYTF	TGCAGTGCCGAGCTATCGGGGGGCTACACCTTC
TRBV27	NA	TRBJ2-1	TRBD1	CASSSQDRVTNEQFF	TGTGCCAGCAGTTCGCAGGACAGGGTAACGAATGAGCAGTTCTTC
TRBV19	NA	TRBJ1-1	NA	CASSIDPPGYTEAFF	TGTGCCAGTAGTATTGACCCTCCGGGGTACACTGAAGCTTTCTTT
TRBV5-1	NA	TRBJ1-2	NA	CASSLQGANYGYTF	TGCGCCAGCAGCTTACAGGGAGCGAACTATGGCTACACCTTC
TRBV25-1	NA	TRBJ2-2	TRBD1	CASSVWTGRPSTGELFF	TGTGCCAGCAGTGTTTGGACAGGGCGTCCCAGCACCGGGGAGCTGTTTTTT
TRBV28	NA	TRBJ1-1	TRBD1	CASRRDRGMNTEAFF	TGTGCCAGCCGCCGGGACAGGGGGATGAACACTGAAGCTTTCTTT
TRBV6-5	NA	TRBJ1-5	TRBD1	CASSRDRLNNQPQHF	TGTGCCAGCAGTCGGGACAGGCTCAACAATCAGCCCCAGCATTTT
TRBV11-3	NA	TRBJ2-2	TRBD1	CASSRGQGSTGELFF	TGTGCCAGCAGCCGAGGACAGGGGTCCACCGGGGAGCTGTTTTTT
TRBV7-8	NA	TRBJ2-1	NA	CASSSTPEQFF	TGTGCCAGCAGTTCTACTCCTGAGCAGTTCTTC
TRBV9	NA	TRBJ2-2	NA	CASSVADTGELFF	TGTGCCAGCAGCGTAGCGGACACCGGGGAGCTGTTTTTT
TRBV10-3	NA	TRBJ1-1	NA	CAMRTVGLNTEAFF	TGTGCCATGCGGACAGTCGGGTTGAACACTGAAGCTTTCTTT
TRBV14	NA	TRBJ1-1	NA	CASSQYSGSMNTEAFF	TGTGCCAGCAGCCAATATTCAGGTTCCATGAACACTGAAGCTTTCTTT
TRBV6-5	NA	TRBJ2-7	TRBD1	CASSYSGTGTDEQYF	TGTGCCAGCAGTTACTCGGGGACAGGGACAGACGAGCAGTACTTC
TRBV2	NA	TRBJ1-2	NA	CASSEFVGSDTF	TGTGCCAGCAGTGAGTTCGTAGGGAGCGACACCTTC
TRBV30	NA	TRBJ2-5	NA	CAWSGGLETQYF	TGTGCCTGGAGTGGGGGGCTGGAGACCCAGTACTTC
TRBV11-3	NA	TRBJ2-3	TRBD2	CASSRLTSGRSADTQYF	TGTGCCAGCAGCCGCCTGACTAGCGGGCGGTCCGCGGATACGCAGTATTTT
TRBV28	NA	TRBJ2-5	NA	CASSFGGAGTGETQYF	TGTGCCAGCAGTTTCGGGGGAGCAGGGACGGGGGAGACCCAGTACTTC
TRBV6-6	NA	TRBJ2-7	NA	CASSPFSYEQYF	TGTGCCAGCAGCCCCTTTAGCTACGAGCAGTACTTC
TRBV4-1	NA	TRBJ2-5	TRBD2	CASSPRGLAGAETQYF	TGCGCCAGCAGCCCCCGGGGACTAGCGGGGGCAGAGACCCAGTACTTC
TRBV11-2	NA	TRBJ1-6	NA	CASSLDPRGSPLHF	TGTGCCAGCAGCTTAGATCCTAGGGGTTCACCCCTCCACTTT
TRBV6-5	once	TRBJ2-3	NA	CASRRESTDTQYF	TGTGCCAGCCGGAGGGAAAGCACAGATACGCAGTATTTT
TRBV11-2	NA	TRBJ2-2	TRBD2	CASSLFGGASGELFF	TGTGCCAGCAGCTTATTCGGGGGGGCGTCCGGGGAGCTGTTTTTT
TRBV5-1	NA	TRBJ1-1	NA	CASSLGSSEAFF	TGCGCCAGCAGCTTGGGGAGTTCAGAAGCTTTCTTT